The entry below describes one TCR beta chain. Antigen: not known. CDR1 is LGHNA, CDR2 YSLEER, per germline. The CDR3 loop spans 15 amino acids. Germline trimming cut 3 bases from V and 1 base from J; bases unmatched to any gene: 4. The sample belongs to a study of T cell responses to AZD1222 COVID-19 vaccine. Generated by immunoSEQ multiplex PCR, the TCRdb table keeps only in-frame clones and is missing some. The sample lists about 110,000 clones, roughly nine tenths occurring once. Whole-study results and caveats: Baseline serology detected seropositivity in only 6 or 7 AZD1222 recipients. Dominant at 160-218 and 743-854, vaccine-associated CD4 TCRs also spanned spike. Most donors were white British and more were female, and clonal diversity was possibly underestimated.

Sequencing used peripheral blood, obtained on day 0 of AZD1222 vaccination. The chain uses TRBV4-3 and TRBJ2-5; TRBD1 matches 8 bases. This sequence was found in an adult in good health. In DNA, the CDR3 is TGCGCCAGCAGCCAGGACAGGGTGGGCCAAGAGACCCAGTACTTC. It yields the protein CASSQDRVGQETQYF.